Following are 26 T cell receptor beta chains from one sample sequenced in a study of PD-L1 blockade in urothelial cancer. The method was immunoSEQ multiplex PCR; TCRdb's version includes in-frame clones alone and lacks a portion of them. In the table there are about 110,000 clones, about 85% of which are singletons. Source: PBMCs, taken around atezolizumab (anti-PD-L1) treatment. These receptors all come from a man aged 45-60 years with urothelial cancer.

The gene calls are TRBV29-1 and TRBJ2-5; the D is unclear. With 6 bases removed from V and 1 base from J, the gap between germline ends came to 12 bases. The CDR3 totals 13 residues. Per germline, CDR1 SQVTM and CDR2 ANQGSEA. In DNA form, the CDR3 reads TGCAGCGTGAGGCCGGGTGGCCAAGAGACCCAGTACTTC. As protein: CSVRPGGQETQYF.

J is TRBJ1-2 and V is TRBV6-5, with D possibly being TRBD1 (6 bases). The CDR3 sequence is 13 residues long. CDR1 is MNHEY, CDR2 SVGAGI, per germline. Trimming stripped 6 bases from V and 2 bases from J, with 10 bases between. CDR3: CASRIQGNYGYTF. Written as DNA, the CDR3 is TGTGCCAGCAGAATCCAGGGGAACTATGGCTACACCTTC.

The rearrangement uses TRBV6-4 and TRBJ2-5; 10 bases fit TRBD1. Germline V gene data show CDR1 as MRHNA and CDR2 as SNTAGT. After removal of 0 bases from V and 4 bases from J, the junction contained 20 bases not matched to a gene. The CDR3 sequence is 21 residues long. The CDR3 DNA sequence: TGTGCCAGCAGTGACTCGGCTTGGAGAGACAGGGGGCGATCCGGTAGAGAGACCCAGTACTTC. This sequence encodes CASSDSAWRDRGRSGRETQYF.

The chain links TRBV5-4 to TRBJ2-7; maybe TRBD1 (6 bases). CDR1 and CDR2 from the germline V gene are SGHNT and YYREEE (reference sequence). Trimming cost V 4 bases and J 0 bases, with 14 bases left between them. The CDR3 spans 15 residues. CDR3 residues: CASSISTRGSYEQYF. Here the CDR3 DNA reads TGTGCCAGCAGCATAAGTACCAGGGGCTCCTACGAGCAGTACTTC.

The chain recombines TRBV7-9 with TRBJ1-4; 9 nucleotides align to TRBD1. CDR1 SEHNR and CDR2 FQNEAQ come from the germline V gene (reference sequence). Trimming cost V 5 bases and J 7 bases; bases outside gene matches: 8. The CDR3 extends over 15 amino acids. The chain's CDR3 is CASSAYRGRVEKLFF. CDR3 sequence (DNA): TGTGCCAGCAGCGCCTACAGGGGGCGCGTTGAAAAACTGTTTTTT.

The chain has TRBV19 and TRBJ1-1; the match to TRBD1 covers 7 bases. Trimming at V came to 4 bases and at J to 5 bases, leaving 4 bases not matched to a gene. This CDR3 is built from 13 residues. Germline V gives CDR1 LNHDA, CDR2 SQIVND (reference sequence). This chain's CDR3 is CASSRARGTEAFF. The CDR3 nucleotides read TGTGCCAGTAGTAGAGCCAGGGGGACTGAAGCTTTCTTT. The full variable domain, completed using reference TRBV19 and TRBJ1-1, is DGGITQSPKYLFRKEGQNVTLSCEQNLNHDAMYWYRQDPGQGLRLIYYSQIVNDFQKGDIAEGYSVSREKKESFPLTVTSAQKNPTAFYLCASSRARGTEAFFGQGTRLTVV.

This chain connects TRBV28 to TRBJ2-7; TRBD1 aligns across 9 bases. CDR3 size: 14 residues. V gave up 6 bases and J gave up 3 bases; unmatched junction bases: 6. Germline CDR1 MDHEN, CDR2 SYDVKM. CDR3 sequence (DNA): TGTGCCAGCAGCCAAGGGGACAGGGTCTACGAGCAGTACTTC. Amino acids: CASSQGDRVYEQYF.

CDR3 sequence reads: CATHLTFETNLLEQYF. The CDR3 DNA reads as TGTGCCACCCACCTGACGTTCGAGACAAACCTACTCGAGCAGTACTTC. The genes are TRBV11-2 and TRBJ2-7; no clear D gene. Germline CDR1 is SGHAT and CDR2 is FQNNGV. V was shortened by 10 bases and J by 6 bases, with 28 bases between the two germline ends. The CDR3 length is 16 residues. Variable domain in full (rest from reference TRBV11-2 and TRBJ2-7): EAGVAQSPRYKIIEKRQSVAFWCNPISGHATLYWYQQILGQGPKLLIQFQNNGVVDDSQLPKDRFSAERLKGVDSTLKIQPAKLEDSAVYLCATHLTFETNLLEQYFGPGTRLTVT.

The V call is TRBV28, the J call TRBJ2-7; D is unresolved. This CDR3 is 12 amino acids long. Germline-derived CDR1 and CDR2 are MDHEN and SYDVKM. With 8 bases removed from V and 3 bases from J, the gap between germline ends came to 11 bases. The CDR3 loop reads CASGGRNYEQYF. DNA of the CDR3: TGTGCCAGCGGTGGCAGGAACTACGAGCAGTACTTC. Drawing the rest from reference TRBV28 and TRBJ2-7, the complete variable domain is DVKVTQSSRYLVKRTGEKVFLECVQDMDHENMFWYRQDPGLGLRLIYFSYDVKMKEKGDIPEGYSVSREKKERFSLILESASTNQTSMYLCASGGRNYEQYFGPGTRLTVT.

This clone showed up many times. This chain joins TRBV5-5 and TRBJ2-5; D remains ambiguous. The germline V and J ends were trimmed by 2 bases and 7 bases, with 12 bases remaining between them. The CDR3 runs 13 residues. Germline loops: CDR1 SGHKS, CDR2 YYEKEE (reference sequence). The CDR3 sequence is CASSLNGDGTQYF. In nucleotides, the CDR3 is TGTGCCAGCAGCTTAAACGGTGATGGGACCCAGTACTTC.

The chain uses TRBV10-3 and TRBJ1-1; D remains unclear. CDR1 is ENHRY and CDR2 is SYGVKD in the germline V gene. With 2 bases removed from V and 4 bases from J, the gap between germline ends came to 5 bases. This CDR3 has 12 residues. CDR3 loop: CAISETSTEAFF. The CDR3 region has the DNA TGTGCCATCAGTGAGACAAGCACTGAAGCTTTCTTT.

The gene calls are TRBV5-8 and TRBJ2-1; 7 nucleotides line up with TRBD2. This CDR3 region has 15 residues. Germline V lookup: CDR1 SGHTS, CDR2 YDEGEE. Trimming cost V 1 base and J 5 bases; bases outside gene matches: 6. The CDR3 bases are TGTGCCAGCAGCTTGTTGGCGGGAGTGAACAATGAGCAGTTCTTC. Its translation is CASSLLAGVNNEQFF. Based on the CDR3 plus reference TRBV5-8 and TRBJ2-1, the full variable domain is EAGVTQSPTHLIKTRGQQATLRCSPISGHTSVYWYQQALGLGLQFLLWYDEGEERNRGNFPPRFSGRQFPNYSSELNVNALELEDSALYLCASSLLAGVNNEQFFGPGTRLTVL.

The chain links TRBV28 to TRBJ1-5; D possibly corresponds to TRBD1 (5 bases). The CDR3 is made up of 13 amino acids. Trimming removed 6 bases from V and 4 bases from J, with 10 bases in between. Looked up from germline, CDR1 is MDHEN and CDR2 is SYDVKM. The CDR3 protein is CASRGTINQPQHF. As DNA, the CDR3 is TGTGCCAGCAGGGGGACTATAAATCAGCCCCAGCATTTT. The variable domain in full, with the rest retrieved from reference TRBV28 and TRBJ1-5, is DVKVTQSSRYLVKRTGEKVFLECVQDMDHENMFWYRQDPGLGLRLIYFSYDVKMKEKGDIPEGYSVSREKKERFSLILESASTNQTSMYLCASRGTINQPQHFGDGTRLSIL.

The rearrangement joins TRBV19 to TRBJ1-4, with 7 positions matching TRBD1. Germline assignment: CDR1 LNHDA and CDR2 SQIVND (reference sequence). CDR3 length: 15 amino acids. J lost 5 bases, V lost 6 bases, and 9 bases had no gene match. CDR3 sequence: CASRIRGQPNEKLFF. In DNA, the CDR3 is TGTGCCAGTAGGATACGGGGACAGCCAAATGAAAAACTGTTTTTT.

Only a few counts were recorded for this clone. J is TRBJ1-2 and V is TRBV28; D gene uncertain. The CDR3 length is 11 residues. Trimming cost V 5 bases and J 3 bases, with 4 bases left between them. Germline V lookup: CDR1 MDHEN, CDR2 SYDVKM. The CDR3: CASSEDYGYTF. The CDR3 DNA follows: TGTGCCAGCAGTGAGGACTATGGCTACACCTTC.

V and J are TRBV6-1 and TRBJ2-7; 8 nucleotides line up with TRBD1. CDR1 and CDR2 (germline): MNHNS, SASEGT. Losses at the gene ends were 9 bases for V and 5 bases for J; bases not matched to a gene: 9. The CDR3 spans 13 residues. The CDR3: CASSPDRVHEQYF. As DNA, the CDR3 is TGTGCCAGTTCTCCGGACAGGGTCCACGAGCAGTACTTC.

This chain links TRBV7-8 with TRBJ2-3; maybe TRBD2 (6 bases). Per germline, CDR1 SGHVS and CDR2 FQNEAQ. This CDR3 contains 15 residues. Trimming removed 8 bases at V and 2 bases at J, with 17 bases between. This CDR3 reads CASGLESGLTDTQYF. CDR3 coding DNA: TGTGCCAGCGGGTTAGAAAGCGGGCTCACAGATACGCAGTATTTT. The full variable domain, completed using reference TRBV7-8 and TRBJ2-3, is GAGVSQSPRYKVAKRGQDVALRCDPISGHVSLFWYQQALGQGPEFLTYFQNEAQLDKSGLPSDRFFAERPEGSVSTLKIQRTQQEDSAVYLCASGLESGLTDTQYFGPGTRLTVL.

This chain joins TRBV27 and TRBJ2-7; D ambiguous. The V gene lost 2 bases and the J gene lost 4 bases, with 12 bases spanning the gap. This CDR3 has 14 residues. Per the germline V gene, CDR1 is MNHEY and CDR2 is SMNVEV (reference sequence). The CDR3 is CASSLKEFGYEQYF. The CDR3 coding sequence is TGTGCCAGCAGTTTAAAGGAGTTCGGGTACGAGCAGTACTTC.

The chain links TRBV11-1 to TRBJ2-5, with TRBD2 matching 7 bases. V dropped 0 bases and J dropped 2; count of bases not matched to a gene: 0. Germline assignment: CDR1 SGHAT and CDR2 FQDESV (reference sequence). This CDR3 has 14 residues. CDR3: CASSLASGQETQYF. The CDR3 DNA is TGTGCCAGCAGCTTAGCTAGCGGGCAAGAGACCCAGTACTTC.

The rearrangement uses TRBV5-1 and TRBJ1-6, with 9 bases identical to TRBD1. Germline V gene sequence: CDR1 SGHRS, CDR2 YFSETQ. The CDR3 is 16 amino acids. Losses at the gene ends were 7 bases for V and 7 bases for J; bases not matched to a gene: 12. In DNA form, the CDR3 reads TGCGCCAGCCGTTCAATAGGGGGACAGGGCAATTCACCCCTCCACTTT. This codes for CASRSIGGQGNSPLHF.

The chain couples TRBV7-9 to TRBJ2-3; D remains unclear. From germline, CDR1 is SEHNR and CDR2 FQNEAQ (reference sequence). Trimming left V 5 bases short and J 0 bases short, with 9 bases between. CDR3 length: 14 residues. In nucleotides, the CDR3 is TGTGCCAGCAGCACCAGTATAAGCACAGATACGCAGTATTTT. Its protein product is CASSTSISTDTQYF.

V is TRBV28 and J is TRBJ2-3; 8 nucleotides agree with TRBD2. Germline assignment: CDR1 MDHEN and CDR2 SYDVKM. Trimming at V came to 7 bases and at J to 2 bases, leaving 5 bases not matched to a gene. CDR3 length: 14 residues. The CDR3 loop reads CASKQAGVTDTQYF. The CDR3 DNA follows: TGTGCCAGCAAACAAGCGGGAGTCACAGATACGCAGTATTTT.

This chain links TRBV4-2 with TRBJ2-5; 7 bases fit TRBD2. The CDR3 runs 15 residues. V gave up 1 base and J gave up 5 bases; unmatched junction bases: 7. Germline loops: CDR1 LGHNA, CDR2 YNFKEQ. CDR3 residues: CASSQARPGGETQYF. In nucleotides, the CDR3 is TGTGCCAGCAGCCAAGCAAGGCCCGGGGGGGAGACCCAGTACTTC.

The J gene is TRBJ1-5, the V gene TRBV28; D is possibly TRBD1 (5 bases). Trimming pared 4 bases from V and 6 bases from J, leaving 13 bases between. CDR1 and CDR2 (germline): MDHEN, SYDVKM. The CDR3 extends over 14 amino acids. Here the CDR3 reads CASSSFRDGQPQHF. The CDR3, as DNA: TGTGCCAGCAGTTCCTTCAGGGATGGTCAGCCCCAGCATTTT.

The CDR3 loop reads CASSFQGSGYTF. In nucleotides, the CDR3 is TGTGCCAGCAGCTTCCAGGGTAGTGGCTACACCTTC. This chain joins TRBV11-2 and TRBJ1-2, with D perhaps TRBD1 (5 bases). The CDR3 sequence is 12 residues long. Germline values: CDR1 SGHAT, CDR2 FQNNGV. Trimming removed 3 bases at V and 7 bases at J, with 9 bases between.

V usage is TRBV9 and J usage is TRBJ2-3; 11 bases line up with TRBD2. The germline V gene has CDR1 SGDLS and CDR2 YYNGEE. J lost 3 bases, V lost 5 bases, and 8 bases had no gene match. The length of the CDR3 is 16 residues. In DNA form, the CDR3 reads TGTGCCAGCAGTGCGATAGCGGGAGGGCGAACAGATACGCAGTATTTT. Its translation: CASSAIAGGRTDTQYF.